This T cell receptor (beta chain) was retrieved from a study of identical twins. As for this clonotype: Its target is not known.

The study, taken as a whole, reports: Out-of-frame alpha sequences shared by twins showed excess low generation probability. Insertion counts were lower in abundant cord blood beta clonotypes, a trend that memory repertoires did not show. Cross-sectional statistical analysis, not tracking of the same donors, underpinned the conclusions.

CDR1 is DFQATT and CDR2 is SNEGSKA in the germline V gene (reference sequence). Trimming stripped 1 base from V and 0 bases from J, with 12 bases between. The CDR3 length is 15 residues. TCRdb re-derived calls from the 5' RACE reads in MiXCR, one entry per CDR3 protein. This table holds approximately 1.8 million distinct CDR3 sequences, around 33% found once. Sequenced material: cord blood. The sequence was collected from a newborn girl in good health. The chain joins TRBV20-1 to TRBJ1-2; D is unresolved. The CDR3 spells CSARGRQQTNYGYTF. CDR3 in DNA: TGCAGTGCTAGAGGTCGGCAACAAACTAACTATGGCTACACCTTC.